The 30 T cell receptor beta chains below come from one sample, sequenced in a study of cytomegalovirus exposure and HLA in healthy donors. PCR involved 60 Vbeta and 13 Jbeta primers. The table came from immunoSEQ multiplex PCR; TCRdb's copy has only in-frame clones and leaves some out. The repertoire holds over 100,000 clones, around 75% seen once, with 2% to 2.5% in the top ten. Sequenced sample: PBMCs. The source of these receptors is a man between 25 and 39 years old in good health and CMV-seronegative.

The gene calls are TRBV5-1 and TRBJ1-2; 7 bases agree with TRBD1. V lost 4 bases and J lost 3; bases outside the gene matches: 9. Looked up from germline, CDR1 is SGHRS and CDR2 is YFSETQ. The CDR3 length is 15 residues. The CDR3 DNA is TGCGCCAGCAGCACCCAGACAGGGACCTACTATGGCTACACCTTC. This sequence encodes CASSTQTGTYYGYTF. The full variable domain, with the rest looked up from reference TRBV5-1 and TRBJ1-2, is KAGVTQTPRYLIKTRGQQVTLSCSPISGHRSVSWYQQTPGQGLQFLFEYFSETQRNKGNFPGRFSGRQFSNSRSEMNVSTLELGDSALYLCASSTQTGTYYGYTFGSGTRLTVV.

The chain combines TRBV9 with TRBJ2-1, with D possibly matching TRBD2 (6 bases). Deletions cut 7 bases from V and 7 bases from J, with 12 bases between. Germline V CDR1 and CDR2: SGDLS, YYNGEE. This CDR3 contains 12 residues. The CDR3 region is CASAGGANEQFF. The DNA for the CDR3 is TGTGCCAGCGCGGGCGGGGCGAATGAGCAGTTCTTC.

This sequence joins TRBV5-8 and TRBJ1-2; 8 bases line up with TRBD1. V dropped 4 bases and J dropped 1; count of bases not matched to a gene: 9. There are 16 residues in the CDR3. Per germline, CDR1 SGHTS and CDR2 YDEGEE. The CDR3 DNA reads as TGTGCCAGCAGCGCCAGGGACAGGCATTTTAACTATGGCTACACCTTC. It is translated as CASSARDRHFNYGYTF.

This chain joins TRBV6-5 and TRBJ2-2; a weak D match, TRBD1 (6 bases). This CDR3 is built from 14 residues. V dropped 5 bases and J dropped 4 bases, with 11 bases sitting between them. Germline V gives CDR1 MNHEY, CDR2 SVGAGI. The CDR3: CASSKPGATGELFF. As DNA, the CDR3 is TGTGCCAGCAGTAAACCAGGGGCCACCGGGGAGCTGTTTTTT.

V gene TRBV5-1 combines with J gene TRBJ2-7; the D gene is possibly TRBD1 (5 bases). This CDR3 comprises 14 residues. The V end lost 1 base, the J end lost 3 bases, and 11 bases lay between the germline ends. CDR1 and CDR2 from the germline V gene are SGHRS and YFSETQ. CDR3 sequence: CASSLTGNNYEQYF. DNA for the CDR3: TGCGCCAGCAGCTTGACAGGAAACAACTACGAGCAGTACTTC.

The genes are TRBV5-1 and TRBJ1-1; the D gene is possibly TRBD1 (5 bases). V was clipped by 0 bases and J by 4 bases, with 10 bases between them. CDR3 length equals 14 residues. Looked up from germline, CDR1 is SGHRS and CDR2 is YFSETQ. The DNA of the CDR3 is TGCGCCAGCAGCTTGGCCATGGGGGGCACTGAAGCTTTCTTT. Protein sequence: CASSLAMGGTEAFF.

This chain uses TRBV19 with TRBJ1-1, with 9 bases aligning to TRBD1. V was pared by 6 bases and J by 5 bases, with 7 bases of the junction left unmatched. The germline V gene has CDR1 LNHDA and CDR2 SQIVND (reference sequence). This CDR3 is built from 14 residues. The CDR3 loop reads CASRKDRGETEAFF. CDR3 DNA: TGTGCCAGTAGAAAGGACAGGGGTGAAACTGAAGCTTTCTTT.

The V call is TRBV2, the J call TRBJ2-3, with 8 bases aligning to TRBD2. CDR1 is SNHLY, CDR2 FYNNEI, per germline. The V gene end was trimmed by 4 bases and the J gene end by 2 bases; junction bases not matched to a gene: 8. This CDR3 is built from 16 residues. CDR3 in amino acids: CASSGIGGGHTDTQYF. The CDR3 DNA follows: TGTGCCAGCAGTGGCATTGGCGGGGGGCACACAGATACGCAGTATTTT.

This chain uses TRBV28 with TRBJ2-3; 10 bases match TRBD2. The trim removed 4 bases at V and 2 bases at J, leaving 3 bases unmatched. The CDR3 runs 15 residues. CDR1 is MDHEN, CDR2 SYDVKM, per germline. The CDR3: CASSSSGGDTDTQYF. In nucleotides, the CDR3 is TGTGCCAGCAGTTCGAGCGGGGGGGACACAGATACGCAGTATTTT.

Turning to this clone: Within the sample, other DNA sequences also encode this same CDR3. The V gene is TRBV7-9, the J gene TRBJ1-2; TRBD1 agrees at 7 bases. V gave up 5 bases and J gave up 2 bases; unmatched junction bases: 2. CDR1 is SEHNR and CDR2 is FQNEAQ in the germline V gene (reference sequence). The length of the CDR3 is 13 residues. CDR3 in DNA: TGTGCCAGCAGCGCGGGACAGAACTATGGCTACACCTTC. Protein sequence: CASSAGQNYGYTF.

The V call is TRBV9, the J call TRBJ2-5, with a tentative D call TRBD2 (5 bases). In germline, CDR1 is SGDLS, CDR2 YYNGEE. Deletions cut 5 bases from V and 2 bases from J, with 10 bases between. This CDR3 has 13 amino acids. CDR3 region: CASSPGIQETQYF. Written as DNA, the CDR3 is TGTGCCAGCAGTCCCGGGATTCAAGAGACCCAGTACTTC.

The chain recombines TRBV14 with TRBJ2-6; 7 positions match TRBD1. The V gene's germline CDR1 is SGHDN and CDR2 FVKESK. The CDR3 contains 20 residues. The ends lost 4 bases at V and 0 bases at J; junction bases unmatched: 15. CDR3 DNA: TGTGCCAGCAGCCCCCAGGGACAGAGGGGGCACTACTCTGGGGCCAACGTCCTGACTTTC. It translates to CASSPQGQRGHYSGANVLTF.

This chain uses TRBV25-1 with TRBJ2-3; 11 nucleotides match TRBD2. CDR1 is MGHDK and CDR2 is SYGVNS in the germline V gene. There are 15 residues in the CDR3. V shed 6 bases, J shed 6 bases, and the junction held 8 bases outside the gene matches. The DNA of the CDR3 is TGTGCCAGCAGGCCAATAGCGGGGGGGAAGGATACGCAGTATTTT. It specifies CASRPIAGGKDTQYF.

The CDR3 is CASSQVQGAYNEQFF. The CDR3 DNA follows: TGCGCCAGCAGCCAAGTACAGGGAGCCTACAATGAGCAGTTCTTC. The chain is built from TRBV4-1 and TRBJ2-1, with D possibly matching TRBD1 (6 bases). V lost 1 base and J 2 bases, leaving 9 bases between the germline ends. Looked up from germline, CDR1 is MGHRA and CDR2 is YSYEKL. The CDR3 consists of 15 residues.

The rearrangement joins TRBV18 to TRBJ2-1; TRBD1 matches at 11 bases. The CDR3 extends over 15 amino acids. Germline-derived CDR1 and CDR2 are KGHSH and LQKENI. V gave up 3 bases and J gave up 7 bases; unmatched junction bases: 5. CDR3 sequence (DNA): TGTGCCAGCTCACCCGGACAGGGGGCGCGGAATGAGCAGTTCTTC. It encodes CASSPGQGARNEQFF.

The chain recombines TRBV11-2 with TRBJ2-1; D gene uncertain. The CDR3 totals 11 residues. V dropped 5 bases and J dropped 8 bases, with 7 bases sitting between them. Per the germline V gene, CDR1 is SGHAT and CDR2 is FQNNGV. The CDR3 nucleotides are TGTGCCAGCAGCCCTGGCCATGAGCAGTTCTTC. Residues: CASSPGHEQFF.

This sequence joins TRBV9 and TRBJ1-1; no definite D call. The V and J ends lost 3 bases and 1 base respectively, with 7 bases between them. This CDR3 comprises 13 residues. The germline V gene encodes CDR1 SGDLS and CDR2 YYNGEE. The CDR3 DNA is TGTGCCAGCAGCGATGGGCAGAACACTGAAGCTTTCTTT. Its protein product is CASSDGQNTEAFF. Filled out from reference TRBV9 and TRBJ1-1, the complete variable domain reads DSGVTQTPKHLITATGQRVTLRCSPRSGDLSVYWYQQSLDQGLQFLIQYYNGEERAKGNILERFSAQQFPDLHSELNLSSLELGDSALYFCASSDGQNTEAFFGQGTRLTVV.

The chain joins TRBV27 to TRBJ1-6; a weak D match, TRBD1 (6 bases). The V and J ends lost 0 bases and 10 bases respectively, with 16 bases between them. This CDR3 is built from 16 residues. Per germline, CDR1 MNHEY and CDR2 SMNVEV (reference sequence). This CDR3 reads CASSLSIQGWGSPLHF. The DNA of the CDR3 is TGTGCCAGCAGTTTATCGATTCAGGGGTGGGGGTCACCCCTCCACTTT.

The rearrangement links TRBV5-1 to TRBJ2-2, with unresolved D. Trimming cost V 0 bases and J 4 bases, with 13 bases left between them. The CDR3 covers 16 residues. Per the germline V gene, CDR1 is SGHRS and CDR2 is YFSETQ. CDR3 DNA sequence: TGCGCCAGCAGCTTGGGGGCCTCTTTGGGCACCGGGGAGCTGTTTTTT. It yields the protein CASSLGASLGTGELFF.

The chain couples TRBV7-9 to TRBJ2-2, with D unclear. The CDR3 runs 13 residues. Trimming took off 3 bases at V and 5 bases at J, with 7 bases between the two ends. CDR1 is SEHNR, CDR2 FQNEAQ, per germline (reference sequence). As DNA, the CDR3 is TGTGCCAGCAGCTTTTTCCAAACCGGGGAGCTGTTTTTT. Residues: CASSFFQTGELFF.

This clone occurred a few times. The chain uses TRBV5-1 and TRBJ2-5; 8 positions agree with TRBD2. After removal of 0 bases from V and 4 bases from J, the junction contained 8 bases not matched to a gene. The germline gives CDR1 SGHRS, CDR2 YFSETQ. The CDR3 has 16 residues. The CDR3 DNA follows: TGCGCCAGCAGCTTGGGAGGACTAGCTAGGGGAGAGACCCAGTACTTC. Its translation is CASSLGGLARGETQYF.

This sequence joins TRBV7-8 and TRBJ2-3; TRBD1 matches at 7 bases. After removal of 8 bases from V and 0 bases from J, the junction contained 14 bases not matched to a gene. The CDR3 contains 17 residues. The germline V gene encodes CDR1 SGHVS and CDR2 FQNEAQ. The CDR3 loop is CASGTGVGQLSTDTQYF. The CDR3 coding sequence is TGTGCCAGCGGAACAGGGGTCGGGCAATTAAGCACAGATACGCAGTATTTT.

This clone was detected a few times. This chain links TRBV28 with TRBJ1-5, with 7 bases lining up with TRBD1. Germline CDR1 reads MDHEN; CDR2 reads SYDVKM. The CDR3 runs to 14 residues. J lost 1 base, V lost 8 bases, and 5 bases had no gene match. The CDR3 coding sequence is TGTGCCAGCGCCGGGACAGTCAGCAATCAGCCCCAGCATTTT. This sequence encodes CASAGTVSNQPQHF.

This clone came up once. The rearrangement joins TRBV13 to TRBJ2-7; no reliable D call. CDR1 is PRHDT, CDR2 FYEKMQ, per germline (reference sequence). The CDR3 loop spans 13 amino acids. V lost 4 bases to trimming and J lost 0 bases, with 7 bases between them. The CDR3 is CASSSESSYEQYF. CDR3 nucleotides: TGTGCCAGCAGCTCTGAGTCCTCCTACGAGCAGTACTTC.

The rearrangement uses TRBV7-6 and TRBJ2-7, with 7 bases matching TRBD1. The CDR3 runs to 14 residues. CDR1 and CDR2 (germline): SGHVS, FNYEAQ. The V segment lost 1 base and the J segment 4 bases; nucleotides outside the gene matches: 4. CDR3 sequence reads: CASSLDTGAYEQYF. CDR3 DNA sequence: TGTGCCAGCAGCTTAGACACAGGGGCATACGAGCAGTACTTC.

The V and J genes are TRBV4-3 and TRBJ2-3; 7 bases match TRBD1. The germline V gene encodes CDR1 LGHNA and CDR2 YSLEER. V lost 5 bases, J lost 6 bases, and 8 bases stayed unmatched. This CDR3 is built from 14 residues. The CDR3 protein is CASSTRTGADTQYF. CDR3 sequence (DNA): TGCGCCAGCAGCACGAGGACAGGTGCCGATACGCAGTATTTT.

In its sample, this clone was seen a few times. The chain recombines TRBV9 with TRBJ2-1; tentatively, D is TRBD1 (5 bases). There are 18 residues in the CDR3. V dropped 1 base and J dropped 1 base, with 18 bases sitting between them. Germline-derived CDR1 and CDR2 are SGDLS and YYNGEE. In DNA, the CDR3 is TGTGCCAGCAGCGTATTCCTTATGGGGCAGGGTTCCTACAATGAGCAGTTCTTC. It yields the protein CASSVFLMGQGSYNEQFF.

This clone came up a few times. J is TRBJ2-5 and V is TRBV5-1; D possibly corresponds to TRBD2 (5 bases). In germline, CDR1 is SGHRS, CDR2 YFSETQ. Between the trimmed V and J ends, which lost 2 bases and 1 base, there was a span of 9 bases. This CDR3 contains 14 residues. CDR3 coding DNA: TGCGCCAGCAGCTTTAGCGTCTCCCAAGAGACCCAGTACTTC. This translates into CASSFSVSQETQYF. Combining the CDR3 with reference TRBV5-1 and TRBJ2-5 gives the whole variable domain KAGVTQTPRYLIKTRGQQVTLSCSPISGHRSVSWYQQTPGQGLQFLFEYFSETQRNKGNFPGRFSGRQFSNSRSEMNVSTLELGDSALYLCASSFSVSQETQYFGPGTRLLVL.

This chain joins TRBV6-1 and TRBJ1-6; 10 bases line up with TRBD1. Germline values: CDR1 MNHNS, CDR2 SASEGT. The junction had 6 bases not matched to a gene; V was cut back by 4 bases and J by 9 bases. This CDR3 region has 15 residues. CDR3 bases: TGTGCCAGCAGTGGGCCGACAGGGGGCATTTCACCCCTCCACTTT. Protein product: CASSGPTGGISPLHF.

J is TRBJ2-3 and V is TRBV5-1, with 8 bases lining up with TRBD1. V shed 6 bases, J shed 5 bases, and the junction held 14 bases outside the gene matches. The CDR3 length is 16 residues. Looked up from germline, CDR1 is SGHRS and CDR2 is YFSETQ. CDR3 DNA: TGCGCCAGCACCTTACCTTCGACAGGGGAGAAAGATACGCAGTATTTT. It encodes CASTLPSTGEKDTQYF.